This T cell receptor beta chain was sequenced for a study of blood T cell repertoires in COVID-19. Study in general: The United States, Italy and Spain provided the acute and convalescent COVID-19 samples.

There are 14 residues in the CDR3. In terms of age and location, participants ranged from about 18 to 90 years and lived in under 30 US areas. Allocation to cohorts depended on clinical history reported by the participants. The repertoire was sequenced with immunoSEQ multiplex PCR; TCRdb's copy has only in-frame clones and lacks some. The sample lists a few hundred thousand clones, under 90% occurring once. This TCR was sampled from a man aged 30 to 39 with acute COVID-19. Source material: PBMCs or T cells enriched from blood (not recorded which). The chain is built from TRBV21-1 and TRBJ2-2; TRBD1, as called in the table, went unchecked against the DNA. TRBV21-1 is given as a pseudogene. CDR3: CATRTGGEYGELFF. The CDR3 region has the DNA TGTGCCACCCGGACAGGGGGCGAGTACGGGGAGCTGTTTTTT.